This T cell receptor (beta chain) was identified in a study of T cell repertoires in cytomegalovirus infection. Each CDR3 protein gets one entry after TCRdb re-called the reads with MiXCR. The table records 100,000 or so distinct CDR3 sequences, less than 55% of them present only once. Of note for this clonotype: As yet, its antigen is unknown.

Study observations and caveats: HLA-C-restricted, CMV-specific TCR beta clonotypes were dominant ex vivo.

The sample consisted of CD8+ T cells from cultured PBMCs, taken from culture after CMV antigen stimulation. The receptor's source is a human donor in good health (CMV status not recorded). Some clones in this sample may be carry-over from other donors' samples.

The DNA for the CDR3 is TGTGCCACCCAGTCGAACTCGGACACGTCCTACGAGCAGTACTTC. Protein: CATQSNSDTSYEQYF. The V call is TRBV10-3, the J call TRBJ2-7, with D possibly matching TRBD1 (5 bases). CDR1 and CDR2 (germline): ENHRY, SYGVKD. CDR3 length: 15 amino acids. Trimming stripped 10 bases from V and 1 base from J, with 20 bases between.